This entry lists 12 T cell receptor beta chains sequenced from one sample in a study of CD8+CD57+ T cells in acquired aplastic anemia. CDR3 and TCR beta VDJ profiling relied on genomic DNA as the template. TCRdb ran MiXCR on the reads and lists one entry per CDR3 protein. This sample has approximately 190,000 distinct CDR3 sequences, with under 55% found just once. An expansion of CD8+CD57+ cells by flow cytometry had been shown in patients chosen for sequencing. The source material was sorted CD4+, CD8+, or CD8+CD57+ T cells (not recorded which) from PBMCs. These receptors originate from a human donor with aplastic anemia.

The rearrangement links TRBV24-1 to TRBJ2-1, with 7 bases matching TRBD2. CDR3 length equals 16 residues. The germline V gene has CDR1 KGHDR and CDR2 SFDVKD. J was trimmed by 1 base and V by 2 bases; bases with no gene match: 4. CDR3 bases: TGTGCCACCAGTGATTCGGGAGGTAGGTCCTACAATGAGCAGTTCTTC. This codes for CATSDSGGRSYNEQFF.

For this clonotype: A much larger clone differs from this one at a single base, so this may be a read error. No conserved phenylalanine or tryptophan is present at the end of the CDR3, so a read error is the likely explanation. This chain uses TRBV4-3 with TRBJ1-2; D may be TRBD1 (6 bases). The CDR3 consists of 15 residues. Trimming left V 0 bases short and J 5 bases short, with 13 bases between. Germline-derived CDR1 and CDR2 are LGHNA and YSLEER. The CDR3: CASSQDRRGTYGYTC. In DNA form, the CDR3 reads TGCGCCAGCAGCCAAGATCGAAGGGGGACTTATGGCTACACCTGC.

The gene calls are TRBV6-1 and TRBJ2-6; TRBD2 agrees at 8 bases. CDR1 is MNHNS, CDR2 SASEGT, per germline. Trimming removed 6 bases from V and 2 bases from J; junction bases left unmatched: 15. CDR3 length equals 19 residues. CDR3 DNA sequence: TGTGCCAGCAGCCCCATCCGGGCGGGGGGAGGTACTGGGGCCAACGTCCTGACTTTC. This codes for CASSPIRAGGGTGANVLTF.

This clonotype turned up a few times. A much larger clone differs from this one at a single base, so this may be a read error. The genes are TRBV20-1 and TRBJ2-7; D is unresolved. CDR3 length: 15 residues. Germline V gene lookup returns CDR1 DFQATT and CDR2 SNEGSKA (reference sequence). V lost 0 bases, J lost 2 bases, and 14 bases lay in between. This chain's CDR3 is CSARDTGGDTYEQYF. The DNA of the CDR3 is TGCAGTGCTAGAGATACTGGCGGTGATACCTACGAGCAGTACTTC.

The CDR3 region has the DNA TGCAGCGGGGGACAGGGTTCGGTTGGTGGCTACACCTTC. It specifies CSGGQGSVGGYTF. The chain employs TRBV29-1 and TRBJ1-2, with TRBD1 matching 9 bases. V trimming: 7 bases; J trimming: 7 bases; junction bases outside the gene matches: 10. The V gene's germline CDR1 is SQVTM and CDR2 ANQGSEA. The CDR3 has 13 residues.

Ten or more counts support this clonotype. This rearrangement joins TRBV2 to TRBJ1-2, with D maybe TRBD1 (6 bases). V was pared by 8 bases and J by 3 bases, with 16 bases between. Looked up from germline, CDR1 is SNHLY and CDR2 is FYNNEI. The CDR3 spans 14 residues. Here the CDR3 reads CASQYRDRYYGYTF. The CDR3 nucleotides read TGTGCCAGCCAATACCGCGACAGGTACTATGGCTACACCTTC.

The chain is built from TRBV7-3 and TRBJ2-2; D not resolved. Germline CDR1 is SGHTA and CDR2 is FQGTGA. V was cut by 5 bases and J by 10 bases, with 11 bases left in between. This CDR3 spans 12 amino acids. Here the CDR3 DNA reads TGTGCCAGCAGCGACGGGCCGGCGGAGCTGTTTTTT. Residues: CASSDGPAELFF.

This chain uses TRBV3-1 with TRBJ1-4; D remains ambiguous. Trimming took 2 bases from V and 10 from J, leaving 17 bases between them. Germline values: CDR1 LGHDT, CDR2 YNNKEL (reference sequence). The CDR3 has 15 amino acids. In nucleotides, the CDR3 is TGTGCCAGCAGCCAAAATTGGGCGAGTCTAGGAAAACTGTTTTTT. This sequence encodes CASSQNWASLGKLFF.

The rearrangement links TRBV19 to TRBJ1-6; D ambiguous. CDR3 length: 15 amino acids. The V end lost 3 bases, the J end lost 0 bases, and 6 bases lay between the germline ends. The V gene's germline CDR1 is LNHDA and CDR2 SQIVND (reference sequence). This CDR3 is CASSIASSYNSPLHF. Written as DNA, the CDR3 is TGTGCCAGTAGTATCGCCAGCTCCTATAATTCACCCCTCCACTTT.

Many counts were recorded for this clonotype. The J gene is TRBJ2-7, the V gene TRBV6-5; D might be TRBD2 (6 bases). The V and J ends lost 0 bases and 7 bases respectively, with 10 bases between them. Germline V gene sequence: CDR1 MNHEY, CDR2 SVGAGI. The CDR3 has 13 amino acids. The CDR3 DNA sequence: TGTGCCAGCAGTTACTCTCGGACTAAAGAGCAGTACTTC. Translating gives CASSYSRTKEQYF.

The chain has TRBV10-3 and TRBJ1-1, with 8 bases aligning to TRBD1. This CDR3 comprises 14 residues. V shed 5 bases, J shed 1 base, and the junction held 3 bases outside the gene matches. Germline loops: CDR1 ENHRY, CDR2 SYGVKD. The CDR3 region is CAISLQGANTEAFF. The CDR3 coding sequence is TGTGCCATCAGTCTGCAGGGGGCGAACACTGAAGCTTTCTTT.

This clonotype was recorded many times. The genes are TRBV6-2 or TRBV6-3 and TRBJ2-7, with D uncertain. This CDR3 is built from 10 residues. The germline gives CDR1 MNHEY, CDR2 SVGEGT. The V and J ends lost 6 bases and 3 bases respectively, with 3 bases between them. The CDR3 spells CASSNYEQYF. The CDR3 DNA follows: TGTGCCAGCAGCAACTACGAGCAGTACTTC.